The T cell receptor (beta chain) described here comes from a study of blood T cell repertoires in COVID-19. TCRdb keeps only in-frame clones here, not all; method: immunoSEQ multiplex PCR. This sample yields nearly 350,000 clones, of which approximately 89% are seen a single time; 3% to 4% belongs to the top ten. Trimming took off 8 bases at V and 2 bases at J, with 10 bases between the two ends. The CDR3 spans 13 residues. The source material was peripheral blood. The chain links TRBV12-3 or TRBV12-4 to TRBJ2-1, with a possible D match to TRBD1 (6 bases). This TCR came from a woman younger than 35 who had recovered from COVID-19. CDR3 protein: CASGGTTYNEQFF. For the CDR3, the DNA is TGTGCCAGCGGGGGCACCACCTACAATGAGCAGTTCTTC.